One and the same sample provided the 18 T cell receptor beta chains below, sequenced in a study of cytomegalovirus exposure and HLA in healthy donors. The PCR was carried out with 60 Vbeta primers and 13 Jbeta primers. Only in-frame clones appear in the TCRdb table, and some are missing; sequencing was by immunoSEQ multiplex PCR. Of some 170,000 clones listed, around 81% were seen once; the top ten hold approximately 4.4%. Sequenced: PBMCs. Every receptor here comes from a woman aged 18 to 35 in good health and CMV-seropositive.

This clone has only a few counts. The V call is TRBV11-2, the J call TRBJ2-3; TRBD2 matches at 10 bases. The CDR3 is 17 amino acids. The germline V gene encodes CDR1 SGHAT and CDR2 FQNNGV. Trimming cost V 1 base and J 6 bases; bases outside gene matches: 10. This CDR3 is CASSLVGPAGGFDTQYF. CDR3 bases: TGTGCCAGCAGCTTAGTAGGTCCAGCGGGGGGGTTCGATACGCAGTATTTT.

V gene TRBV28 combines with J gene TRBJ1-2; D is undetermined. In germline, CDR1 is MDHEN, CDR2 SYDVKM. This CDR3 is built from 14 residues. Trimming pared 1 base from V and 0 bases from J, leaving 6 bases between. The CDR3 sequence is CASSLFSTNYGYTF. CDR3 coding DNA: TGTGCCAGCAGTTTATTCTCTACTAACTATGGCTACACCTTC.

This sequence joins TRBV2 and TRBJ2-1; D perhaps matches TRBD2 (5 bases). V was cut by 1 base and J by 9 bases, with 13 bases left in between. The CDR3 contains 14 residues. Germline V CDR1 and CDR2: SNHLY, FYNNEI. CDR3 in amino acids: CASSEGPSLREQFF. DNA of the CDR3: TGTGCCAGCAGTGAAGGTCCTAGCCTCCGTGAGCAGTTCTTC.

This chain links TRBV7-2 with TRBJ2-7, with 8 nucleotides matching TRBD2. This CDR3 is built from 16 residues. V lost 5 bases, J lost 4 bases, and 13 bases stayed unmatched. Germline CDR1 reads SGHTA; CDR2 reads FQGNSA. The CDR3 DNA reads as TGTGCCAGCAGCACCCAAGCGGGGGCGTGGCTATACGAGCAGTACTTC. Translated, it gives CASSTQAGAWLYEQYF.

The chain links TRBV19 to TRBJ1-2; TRBD1 aligns across 7 bases. J was trimmed by 4 bases and V by 1 base; bases with no gene match: 12. Germline lookup yields CDR1 LNHDA and CDR2 SQIVND (reference sequence). This CDR3 contains 17 residues. CDR3 sequence: CASSIGLLSGQSYGYTF. The CDR3 DNA sequence: TGTGCCAGTAGTATAGGACTCCTCTCGGGACAGTCCTATGGCTACACCTTC.

The V and J genes are TRBV6-5 and TRBJ1-2; D might be TRBD1 (5 bases). Trimming cost V 0 bases and J 7 bases, with 15 bases left between them. Germline V gene sequence: CDR1 MNHEY, CDR2 SVGAGI. The CDR3 runs to 15 residues. CDR3 region: CASSYSKVRASGYTF. CDR3 sequence (DNA): TGTGCCAGCAGTTACTCGAAGGTCAGGGCCTCTGGCTACACCTTC.

V and J are TRBV5-1 and TRBJ1-3, with TRBD1 identical over 9 bases. J lost 3 bases, V lost 4 bases, and 8 bases had no gene match. The CDR3 covers 16 residues. CDR1 and CDR2 (germline): SGHRS, YFSETQ. CDR3 in DNA: TGCGCCAGCAGCGGGCCGGGACAGGGATTTGGAAACACCATATATTTT. Its translation: CASSGPGQGFGNTIYF.

The J gene is TRBJ2-1, the V gene TRBV7-3; the match to TRBD2 covers 9 bases. CDR3 length: 17 amino acids. Germline V gene lookup returns CDR1 SGHTA and CDR2 FQGTGA. V dropped 5 bases and J dropped 10; count of bases not matched to a gene: 18. The DNA of the CDR3 is TGTGCCAGCAGCCATTACCCCCGGATAGCGGGGGTGGGGGAGCAGTTCTTC. Its protein product is CASSHYPRIAGVGEQFF.

The V gene is TRBV23-1, the J gene TRBJ1-5, with 7 bases lining up with TRBD1. TRBV23-1 is known as an ORF, though its function is uncertain. The length of the CDR3 is 18 residues. J lost 0 bases, V lost 4 bases, and 12 bases had no gene match. The CDR3 region has the DNA TGCGCCAGCAGTCGACCGGGACAGCTTAAATATAGCAATCAGCCCCAGCATTTT. Translating it yields CASSRPGQLKYSNQPQHF.

This chain joins TRBV7-9 and TRBJ1-2; a possible D gene is TRBD1 (5 bases). Trimming left V 5 bases short and J 4 bases short, with 17 bases between. Germline lookup yields CDR1 SEHNR and CDR2 FQNEAQ (reference sequence). The CDR3 covers 15 residues. CDR3 nucleotide sequence: TGTGCCAGCAGCCCTCAGGGTTTGACGGGCTATGGCTACACCTTC. Translating gives CASSPQGLTGYGYTF.

The chain links TRBV7-6 to TRBJ2-5; 8 bases fit TRBD2. The CDR3 is 15 residues long. The germline gives CDR1 SGHVS, CDR2 FNYEAQ. J lost 5 bases, V lost 7 bases, and 12 bases had no gene match. This CDR3 reads CASNGGASGSETQYF. The CDR3 DNA is TGTGCCAGCAACGGGGGGGCCTCGGGTTCCGAGACCCAGTACTTC.

Worth noting for this clone: Other nucleotide sequences in the sample specify the same CDR3. The genes are TRBV6-5 and TRBJ1-1, with D unresolved. Germline assignment: CDR1 MNHEY and CDR2 SVGAGI. CDR3 length equals 13 residues. Trimming removed 0 bases from V and 1 base from J, with 3 bases in between. The CDR3 region has the DNA TGTGCCAGCAGTTACTCCAGGAACACTGAAGCTTTCTTT. Translated, it gives CASSYSRNTEAFF.

The gene calls are TRBV19 and TRBJ2-1; 8 nucleotides agree with TRBD2. The trim removed 5 bases at V and 10 bases at J, leaving 10 bases unmatched. Germline V gives CDR1 LNHDA, CDR2 SQIVND (reference sequence). CDR3 length equals 14 residues. The CDR3 sequence is CASSRGGTGLEQFF. In DNA form, the CDR3 reads TGTGCCAGTAGTCGGGGGGGGACCGGACTGGAGCAGTTCTTC. Full variable domain (remainder filled in from reference TRBV19 and TRBJ2-1): DGGITQSPKYLFRKEGQNVTLSCEQNLNHDAMYWYRQDPGQGLRLIYYSQIVNDFQKGDIAEGYSVSREKKESFPLTVTSAQKNPTAFYLCASSRGGTGLEQFFGPGTRLTVL.

This clone was seen a few times. This chain uses TRBV5-4 with TRBJ2-5, with 14 bases aligning to TRBD2. The CDR3 loop spans 17 amino acids. The J segment lost 5 bases and the V segment lost 1 base, leaving 7 bases of the junction unmatched. Germline CDR1 reads SGHNT; CDR2 reads YYREEE (reference sequence). CDR3 nucleotides: TGTGCCAGCAGCTTGAGACTAGCGGGGGGGCAGATGGAGACCCAGTACTTC. Translating gives CASSLRLAGGQMETQYF.

The chain recombines TRBV2 with TRBJ2-6, with D perhaps matching TRBD1 (5 bases). The CDR3 runs to 13 residues. With 7 bases removed from V and 2 bases from J, the gap between germline ends came to 6 bases. Germline CDR1 is SNHLY and CDR2 is FYNNEI. The CDR3 DNA reads TGTGCCAGCACAGGGCCTGGGGCCAACGTCCTGACTTTC. Residues: CASTGPGANVLTF.

The chain recombines TRBV30 with TRBJ1-2, with 7 nucleotides matching TRBD1. The J segment lost 5 bases and the V segment lost 3 bases, leaving 6 bases of the junction unmatched. CDR3 length equals 13 residues. CDR1 is GTSNPN, CDR2 SVGIG, per germline (reference sequence). CDR3 bases: TGTGCCTGGAGGTCGTCCAGGGGGTATGGCTACACCTTC. Residues: CAWRSSRGYGYTF.

The chain recombines TRBV30 with TRBJ1-5; TRBD1 agrees at 11 bases. Losses at the gene ends were 2 bases for V and 6 bases for J; bases not matched to a gene: 3. This CDR3 has 14 amino acids. Looked up from germline, CDR1 is GTSNPN and CDR2 is SVGIG (reference sequence). The CDR3 loop reads CAWSRTGGSQPQHF. The CDR3 nucleotides read TGTGCCTGGAGTAGGACAGGGGGCAGTCAGCCCCAGCATTTT.

This clone appeared once. The chain combines TRBV7-6 with TRBJ1-1, with 8 bases that match TRBD1. V lost 4 bases, J lost 3 bases, and 4 bases stayed unmatched. Germline V gene lookup returns CDR1 SGHVS and CDR2 FNYEAQ. The CDR3 contains 14 residues. CDR3 sequence reads: CASSYGQGDTEAFF. The CDR3 region has the DNA TGTGCCAGCAGCTACGGACAGGGTGACACTGAAGCTTTCTTT.